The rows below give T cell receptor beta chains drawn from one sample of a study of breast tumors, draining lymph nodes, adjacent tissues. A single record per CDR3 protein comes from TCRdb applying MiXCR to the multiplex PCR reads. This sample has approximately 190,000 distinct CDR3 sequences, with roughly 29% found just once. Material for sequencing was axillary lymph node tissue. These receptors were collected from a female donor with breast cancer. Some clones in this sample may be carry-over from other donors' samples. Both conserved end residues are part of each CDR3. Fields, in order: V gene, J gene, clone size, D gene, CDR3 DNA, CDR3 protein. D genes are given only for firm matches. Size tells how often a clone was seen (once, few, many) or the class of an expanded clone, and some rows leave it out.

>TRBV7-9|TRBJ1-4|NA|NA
TGTGCCAGCAGCTGGAATGGCCGGGAGAAACTGTTTTTT
CASSWNGREKLFF
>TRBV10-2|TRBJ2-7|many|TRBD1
TGCGCCAGCAGATTGGGACAGATTACCTACGAGCAGTACTTC
CASRLGQITYEQYF
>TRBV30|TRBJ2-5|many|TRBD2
TGTGCCTCTGAAGTAGCGGGGGGGCCGGGGACCCAGTACTTC
CASEVAGGPGTQYF
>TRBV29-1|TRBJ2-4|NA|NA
TGCAGCGCCGGACGGCCCAAAAACATTCAGTACTTC
CSAGRPKNIQYF
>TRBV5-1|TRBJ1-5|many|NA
TGCGCCAGCAGCTTGGCTCCTTCGGGGAGCGGCGATCAGCCCCAGCATTTT
CASSLAPSGSGDQPQHF
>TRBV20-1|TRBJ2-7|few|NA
TGCAGTGCGGTCTACGGAGCTAGCTCCTCCGAGCAGTACTTC
CSAVYGASSSEQYF
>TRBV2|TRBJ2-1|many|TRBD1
TGTGCCAGCAGTGGACCAGGGGGCGAGGGATACAATGAGCAGTTCTTC
CASSGPGGEGYNEQFF
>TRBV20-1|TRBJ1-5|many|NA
TGCAGTGCTAGGGGCACGTCCTTAGGGTTTGAAAGCAATCAGCCCCAGCATTTT
CSARGTSLGFESNQPQHF
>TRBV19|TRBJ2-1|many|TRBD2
TGTGCCAGTGGGACTTCTAGCGGGGGATACAATGAGCAGTTCTTC
CASGTSSGGYNEQFF
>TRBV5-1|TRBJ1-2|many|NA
TGCGCCAGCAGCTTGGACGTTGGGCAGGGTGGCTACACCTTC
CASSLDVGQGGYTF
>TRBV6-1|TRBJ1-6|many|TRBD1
TGTGCCATCGAGACAGGGCCTTATTCACCCCTCCACTTT
CAIETGPYSPLHF
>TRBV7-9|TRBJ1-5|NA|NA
TGTGCCAGCAGCCTCAATTCTGAGCAGCCCCAGCATTTT
CASSLNSEQPQHF
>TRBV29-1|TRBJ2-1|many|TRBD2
TGCAGCGCTGCAGACAGCGGACTAGCGGGGGGGCGTGGTGAGCAGTTCTTC
CSAADSGLAGGRGEQFF
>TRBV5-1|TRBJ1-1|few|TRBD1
TGCGCCAGCAGCTTGGGGGACAGGGGAATCACTGAAGCTTTCTTT
CASSLGDRGITEAFF
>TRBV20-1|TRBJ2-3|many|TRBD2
TGCAGTGCCCCCCGGGGAGGGGAGGATACGCAGTATTTT
CSAPRGGEDTQYF
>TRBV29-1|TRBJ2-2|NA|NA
TGCGGCTTTTACAGTGCGAGCACCGGGGAGCTGTTTTTT
CGFYSASTGELFF
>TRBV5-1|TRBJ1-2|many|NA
TGCGCCAGCAGCTCCGCGACCCCTTTAGCTAACTATGGCTACACCTTC
CASSSATPLANYGYTF
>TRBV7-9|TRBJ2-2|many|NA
TGTGCCAGCAGCTTAGCACAGGGCATGAACACCGGGGAGCTGTTTTTT
CASSLAQGMNTGELFF
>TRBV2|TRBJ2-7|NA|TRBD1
TGTGCCAGCAGTGGGACAGGGGAGGACACCGGGGAGCAGTACTTC
CASSGTGEDTGEQYF
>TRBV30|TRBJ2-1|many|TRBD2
TGTGCCTGGAGCCAGGGACTAGCGGGAGTCAATGAGCAGTTCTTC
CAWSQGLAGVNEQFF
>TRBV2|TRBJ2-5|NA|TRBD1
TGTGCCAGCAGTGAAGGGGGACAGGGTGCGACCCAGTACTTC
CASSEGGQGATQYF
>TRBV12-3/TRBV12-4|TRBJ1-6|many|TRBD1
TGTGCCAGCAGTCCCCCGGGACAGGGGAATTCACCCCTCCACTTT
CASSPPGQGNSPLHF
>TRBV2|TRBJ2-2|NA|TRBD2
TGTGCCAGCAGTGATAGCGGGGGGGCTGGAGTCGGGGAGCTGTTTTTT
CASSDSGGAGVGELFF
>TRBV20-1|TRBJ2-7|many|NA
TGCAGTGCTAGTACCCTAGCGGAGCAGTACTTC
CSASTLAEQYF
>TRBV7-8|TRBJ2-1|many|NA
TGTGCCAGCAGCTTACGGGCTAGCGCATACAATGAGCAGTTCTTC
CASSLRASAYNEQFF
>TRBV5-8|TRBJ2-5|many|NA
TGTGCCAGCAGCTTGGCCCCCCAAGAGACCCAGTACTTC
CASSLAPQETQYF
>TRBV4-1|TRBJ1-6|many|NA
TGCGCCAGCAGCCAAGACATGAGCTCCTATAATTCACCCCTCCACTTT
CASSQDMSSYNSPLHF
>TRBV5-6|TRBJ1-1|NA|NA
TGTGCCAGCAGCTTGGGGGGGGCGCTGAACACTGAAGCTTTCTTT
CASSLGGALNTEAFF
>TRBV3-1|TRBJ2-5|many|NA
TGTGCCAGCAGCCTGCTTACATCCAGCGGCCAAGAGACCCAGTACTTC
CASSLLTSSGQETQYF
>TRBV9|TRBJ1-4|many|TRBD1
TGTGCCAGCAGCGCCCTACAGGGGACTAATGAAAAACTGTTTTTT
CASSALQGTNEKLFF
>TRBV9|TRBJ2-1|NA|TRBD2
TGTGCCAGCAGTGCTAGGGAAAGGGGACTAGCGGGACCCCACAATGAGCAGTTCTTC
CASSARERGLAGPHNEQFF
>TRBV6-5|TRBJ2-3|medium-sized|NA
TGTGCCAGCACCCCAACGGGCAGCACAGATACGCAGTATTTT
CASTPTGSTDTQYF
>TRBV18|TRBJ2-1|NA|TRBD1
TGTGCCAGCTCACCGGGACAGGGTTCCAATGAGCAGTTCTTC
CASSPGQGSNEQFF
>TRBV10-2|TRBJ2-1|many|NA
TGCGCCAGCGGGCGCGTGAGGTCGGGGGCCCCCTCCCGCTCCTACAGGAATGAGCAGTTCTTC
CASGRVRSGAPSRSYRNEQFF
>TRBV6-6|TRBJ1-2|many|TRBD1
TGTGCCAGCAGTTACTCGGAGGGGGCGCCTGGCTACACCTTC
CASSYSEGAPGYTF